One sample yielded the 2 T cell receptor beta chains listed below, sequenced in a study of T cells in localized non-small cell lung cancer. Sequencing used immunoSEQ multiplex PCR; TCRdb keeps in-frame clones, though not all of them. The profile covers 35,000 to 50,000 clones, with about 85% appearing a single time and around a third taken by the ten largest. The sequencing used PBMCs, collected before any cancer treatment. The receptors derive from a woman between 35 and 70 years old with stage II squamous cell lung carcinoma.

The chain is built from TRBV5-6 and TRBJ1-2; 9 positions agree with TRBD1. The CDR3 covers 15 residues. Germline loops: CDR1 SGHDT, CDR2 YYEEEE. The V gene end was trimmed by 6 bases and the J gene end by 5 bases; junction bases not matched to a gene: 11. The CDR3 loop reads CASTWYRGRGYGYTF. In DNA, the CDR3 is TGTGCCAGCACCTGGTACAGGGGGCGGGGATATGGCTACACCTTC.

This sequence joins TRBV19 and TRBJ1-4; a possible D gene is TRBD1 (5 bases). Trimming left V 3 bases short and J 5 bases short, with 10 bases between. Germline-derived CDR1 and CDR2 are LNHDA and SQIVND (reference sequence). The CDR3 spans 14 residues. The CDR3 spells CASSITGGNEKLFF. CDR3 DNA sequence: TGTGCCAGTAGTATCACAGGTGGGAATGAAAAACTGTTTTTT. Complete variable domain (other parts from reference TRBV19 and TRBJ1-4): DGGITQSPKYLFRKEGQNVTLSCEQNLNHDAMYWYRQDPGQGLRLIYYSQIVNDFQKGDIAEGYSVSREKKESFPLTVTSAQKNPTAFYLCASSITGGNEKLFFGSGTQLSVL.